The present TCR beta chain was sequenced within a study of blood T cell repertoires in COVID-19 (dated by TCRdb to about 2020). In the study overall: Collaborator samples came from the United States, Italy and Spain and covered acute and convalescent phases of COVID-19. The prospective study material was composed of cDNA or gDNA derived from T cells, B-cell-depleted T cells, or PBMCs. Deeply sampled blood TCRbeta repertoires from subjects exposed to, actively infected with, or recovered from COVID-19 were included in the dataset. A freely available public database, intended as a resource for researchers studying the immune response to SARS-CoV-2, is where the repertoires were released. The samples were drawn from two sources: the first 160 participants of the ongoing ImmuneRACE study, and over 1,000 subjects contributed by 6 global collaborators. Nearly every sample came with metadata listing a de-identified subject ID, COVID-19 status, age in years and sex. Where available, HLA class I and class II types were obtained from metadata supplied by the sample provider rather than from assay-based typing.

Results the study describes overall, beyond this receptor: The amount of clinical and demographic metadata varied by source and participant and was provided uncurated.

CDR1 and CDR2 are read off the germline V gene as LGHNA and YNFKEQ. The CDR3 covers 17 residues, taking in both the cysteine and the phenylalanine. Just CDR3 DNA is preserved here, 51 bases in frame from base 1. Relative to germline, V is 0 bases shorter and J is 1 base shorter, with 15 bases between their ends. As for this clone: Its antigen specificity is not known. Per-base quality was not reported, and no clone a single base away is much larger than it.

The immunoSEQ Assay, a bias-controlled multiplex PCR, was used to amplify TCRbeta CDR3 regions from genomic DNA. As for the authors' bioinformatics: Nucleated cell counts per sample were estimated from amplification of reference gene primers within the assay. To quantify the absolute abundance of each unique TCRbeta CDR3 rearrangement, sequence reads were collapsed and filtered. For each sample, productive Simpson clonality was calculated as the square root of Simpson's diversity index over productive rearrangements. TCRdb retrieved this table from immuneACCESS and kept in-frame rearrangements only. Not all clones are present; in checked studies, unresolved V genes account for under half, and no reason is known for the remainder. Clonal size and the V and J genes are those of that table, whereas D and trimming came from the DNA. This sample lists about 320,000 clones; roughly 90% were detected once. The leading ten clones occupy over 8.5% of the sample.

One collaborating source in Seattle enrolled patients during active infection and followed them longitudinally through the course of disease. Each collaborating institution followed its own protocols to collect whole blood in K2EDTA tubes. For TCRbeta analysis, collaborators shipped samples as frozen whole blood, isolated PBMCs, or DNA extracted from either of those sample types. The material sequenced was peripheral blood. The clonotype was recovered from a woman under 40 with COVID-19, enrolled during active disease. The sequence joins TRBV4-2 to TRBJ2-5; no D segment can be confidently identified. The CDR3 here reads CASSQDLPGSAQETQYF. The DNA sequence is given as TGTGCCAGCAGCCAAGATCTTCCAGGTTCGGCCCAAGAGACCCAGTACTTC.